This passage covers 23 T cell receptor beta chains from one sample sequenced in a study of control samples from healthy donors and cancer patients. Assay used: immunoSEQ multiplex PCR; TCRdb lists only in-frame clones, some missing. The table has approximately 97,000 clones, approximately 90% seen once; the top ten hold about 2.5%. Sequencing input: blood. Receptor source: a woman aged 18-29 years in good health.

This clone has a single count. The rearrangement uses TRBV10-3 and TRBJ1-1; D is perhaps TRBD1 (6 bases). Germline V gives CDR1 ENHRY, CDR2 SYGVKD. This CDR3 region has 19 residues. V was clipped by 10 bases and J by 4 bases, with 34 bases between them. CDR3 in amino acids: CATAPRGRVPGWRVTEAFF. CDR3 nucleotides: TGTGCCACCGCCCCCAGGGGTCGGGTGCCGGGGTGGCGGGTCACTGAAGCTTTCTTT.

The chain is built from TRBV7-2 and TRBJ1-6; the match to TRBD1 covers 9 bases. The CDR3 has 17 residues. The junction had 6 bases not matched to a gene; V was cut back by 3 bases and J by 3 bases. Germline V lookup: CDR1 SGHTA, CDR2 FQGNSA. In DNA, the CDR3 is TGTGCCAGCAGCTTCGGGACAGGGTACAGCTATAATTCACCCCTCCACTTT. Its protein product is CASSFGTGYSYNSPLHF.

The genes are TRBV6-5 and TRBJ1-1; possible D gene TRBD1, 5 bases. Germline CDR1 is MNHEY and CDR2 is SVGAGI. The CDR3 covers 14 residues. Trimming stripped 3 bases from V and 6 bases from J, with 14 bases between. Written as DNA, the CDR3 is TGTGCCAGCAGTTATGGGCCAGGGAGGTCTGAAGCTTTCTTT. The encoded protein is CASSYGPGRSEAFF.

This clone was seen once. The CDR3 DNA reads as TGTGCCAGCCGCCTCACTTTGTTGGTAACAACTAGGGGGCAGTTCTTC. Protein sequence: CASRLTLLVTTRGQFF. The genes are TRBV6-2 or TRBV6-3 and TRBJ2-1; D may be TRBD1 or TRBD2 (5 bases each). Germline V gene lookup returns CDR1 MNHEY and CDR2 SVGEGT. V was clipped by 8 bases and J by 12 bases, with 29 bases between them. CDR3 size: 16 residues.

The rearrangement joins TRBV7-9 to TRBJ1-5; a weak D match, TRBD1 (6 bases). This CDR3 comprises 19 residues. V was trimmed by 1 base and J by 6 bases, leaving 25 bases between them. From germline, CDR1 is SEHNR and CDR2 FQNEAQ (reference sequence). The CDR3 here is CASSLGPGAGAEGRQPQHF. Written as DNA, the CDR3 is TGTGCCAGCAGCTTAGGTCCAGGGGCAGGGGCGGAGGGGCGTCAGCCCCAGCATTTT.

This sequence joins TRBV9 and TRBJ2-2; no definite D call. V lost 3 bases to trimming and J lost 1 base, with 7 bases between them. From germline, CDR1 is SGDLS and CDR2 YYNGEE. This CDR3 is built from 14 residues. The chain's CDR3 is CASSALENTGELFF. The CDR3 nucleotides read TGTGCCAGCAGCGCCCTCGAGAACACCGGGGAGCTGTTTTTT. The entire variable domain, with the rest obtained from reference TRBV9 and TRBJ2-2, is as follows: DSGVTQTPKHLITATGQRVTLRCSPRSGDLSVYWYQQSLDQGLQFLIQYYNGEERAKGNILERFSAQQFPDLHSELNLSSLELGDSALYFCASSALENTGELFFGEGSRLTVL.

This clone was found once. This sequence joins TRBV6-5 and TRBJ2-5; the D gene is possibly TRBD1 (6 bases). The CDR3 totals 14 residues. Trimming removed 0 bases at V and 2 bases at J, with 7 bases between. The V gene's germline CDR1 is MNHEY and CDR2 SVGAGI. The CDR3 DNA is TGTGCCAGCAGTTACTCACAGGGTCAAGAGACCCAGTACTTC. Amino acid sequence: CASSYSQGQETQYF.

The V gene is TRBV7-9, the J gene TRBJ2-7, with D hard to call. CDR3 size: 12 residues. The V gene's germline CDR1 is SEHNR and CDR2 FQNEAQ (reference sequence). V lost 2 bases to trimming and J lost 3 bases, with 5 bases between them. The CDR3 region is CASSLLGYEQYF. The CDR3 DNA reads TGTGCCAGCAGCTTATTGGGCTACGAGCAGTACTTC.

This chain connects TRBV27 to TRBJ1-1, with TRBD1 as a possible D gene (5 bases). The germline CDR1 and CDR2 sequences are MNHEY and SMNVEV (reference sequence). V gave up 0 bases and J gave up 4 bases, with 9 bases separating them. This CDR3 region has 14 residues. The CDR3 nucleotides are TGTGCCAGCAGTTTATCGACGGGGACCACTGAAGCTTTCTTT. Translation gives CASSLSTGTTEAFF.

This chain uses TRBV6-2 or TRBV6-3 with TRBJ1-2, with 7 bases aligning to TRBD1. The CDR3 is made up of 14 amino acids. Per the germline V gene, CDR1 is MNHEY and CDR2 is SVGEGT. The junction had 5 bases not matched to a gene; V was cut back by 5 bases and J by 2 bases. This CDR3 is CASSRDSLNYGYTF. CDR3 bases: TGTGCCAGCAGTCGGGACAGTCTAAACTATGGCTACACCTTC.

The chain joins TRBV7-6 to TRBJ1-2; D not resolved. This CDR3 has 15 amino acids. Per germline, CDR1 SGHVS and CDR2 FNYEAQ. The V gene lost 5 bases and the J gene lost 2 bases, with 15 bases spanning the gap. The CDR3 nucleotides are TGTGCCAGCAGCCTATATCCAGCGGTGAACTATGGCTACACCTTC. Amino acids: CASSLYPAVNYGYTF.

The chain links TRBV6-6 to TRBJ1-4; D uncertain. V lost 2 bases and J lost 1, with 8 bases in between. The CDR3 covers 15 residues. The germline gives CDR1 MNHNY, CDR2 SVGAGI (reference sequence). The CDR3 sequence: CASSYAGLTNEKLFF. The CDR3 DNA reads as TGTGCCAGCAGTTACGCGGGGTTAACTAATGAAAAACTGTTTTTT.

The chain is built from TRBV7-2 and TRBJ2-7, with D hard to call. V was cut by 5 bases and J by 0 bases, with 14 bases left in between. CDR3 length: 15 residues. Germline-derived CDR1 and CDR2 are SGHTA and FQGNSA. CDR3 in amino acids: CASSKRTSSSYEQYF. In DNA form, the CDR3 reads TGTGCCAGCAGCAAACGGACCTCTAGCTCCTACGAGCAGTACTTC. Using reference TRBV7-2 and TRBJ2-7 for the parts outside the CDR3, the full variable domain is GAGVSQSPSNKVTEKGKDVELRCDPISGHTALYWYRQSLGQGLEFLIYFQGNSAPDKSGLPSDRFSAERTGGSVSTLTIQRTQQEDSAVYLCASSKRTSSSYEQYFGPGTRLTVT.

This clone was seen once. J is TRBJ2-4 and V is TRBV11-2; 7 bases are a match to TRBD2. The CDR3 is made up of 13 amino acids. Germline V lookup: CDR1 SGHAT, CDR2 FQNNGV. Trimming took 9 bases from V and 6 from J; bases not matched to a gene: 8. The CDR3 sequence: CASKTGEGNIQYF. Written as DNA, the CDR3 is TGTGCCAGTAAGACGGGGGAGGGAAACATTCAGTACTTC.

In nucleotides, the CDR3 is TGTGCCAGCAGACTGGGACAGGACACAGATACGCAGTATTTT. Protein: CASRLGQDTDTQYF. V gene TRBV6-4 combines with J gene TRBJ2-3; 8 bases are shared with TRBD1. This CDR3 comprises 14 residues. J was trimmed by 2 bases and V by 6 bases; bases with no gene match: 4. Germline loops: CDR1 MRHNA, CDR2 SNTAGT.

For the CDR3, the DNA is TGTGCCAGCAGCCTGACAGGTCGCTCCTACAATGAGCAGTTCTTC. Its protein product is CASSLTGRSYNEQFF. The genes are TRBV13 and TRBJ2-1, with D possibly being TRBD1 (6 bases). CDR1 and CDR2 (germline): PRHDT, FYEKMQ (reference sequence). This CDR3 has 15 amino acids. V gave up 5 bases and J gave up 0 bases, with 11 bases separating them. Full variable domain (outside the CDR3, taken from reference TRBV13 and TRBJ2-1): AAGVIQSPRHLIKEKRETATLKCYPIPRHDTVYWYQQGPGQDPQFLISFYEKMQSDKGSIPDRFSAQQFSDYHSELNMSSLELGDSALYFCASSLTGRSYNEQFFGPGTRLTVL.

The V gene is TRBV3-1 (or the pseudogene TRBV3-2), the J gene TRBJ2-1; D is unclear. The CDR3 length is 14 residues. V lost 1 base to trimming and J lost 7 bases, with 11 bases between them. The germline V gene has CDR1 LGHDT and CDR2 YNNKEL (reference sequence). The CDR3 coding sequence is TGTGCCAGCAGCCAAGTCCCCTTTTCAAATGAGCAGTTCTTC. Translated, it gives CASSQVPFSNEQFF.

CDR3 nucleotide sequence: TGCGCCAGCAGCCAAGGGGCGGGAGGAAGACTCAATGAGCAGTTCTTC. Its protein product is CASSQGAGGRLNEQFF. V is TRBV4-3 and J is TRBJ2-1; TRBD2 agrees at 8 bases. The CDR3 is 16 residues long. The trim removed 1 base at V and 6 bases at J, leaving 8 bases unmatched. Germline V gene sequence: CDR1 LGHNA, CDR2 YSLEER.

The V gene is TRBV5-1, the J gene TRBJ2-1; perhaps D is TRBD1 or TRBD2 (5 bases each). Germline V gives CDR1 SGHRS, CDR2 YFSETQ. Trimming stripped 5 bases from V and 3 bases from J, with 12 bases between. This CDR3 spans 14 amino acids. The chain's CDR3 is CASSTGTDYNEQFF. As DNA, the CDR3 is TGCGCCAGCAGTACCGGGACCGACTACAATGAGCAGTTCTTC.

V and J are TRBV15 and TRBJ2-2, with 9 bases that match TRBD1. The CDR3 runs 15 residues. In germline, CDR1 is LNHNV, CDR2 YYDKDF (reference sequence). J lost 6 bases, V lost 5 bases, and 7 bases had no gene match. CDR3 nucleotides: TGTGCCACCAGCCGCGGGACAGGGTTTGCCGGGGAGCTGTTTTTT. Amino acid sequence: CATSRGTGFAGELFF.

The rearrangement joins TRBV5-4 to TRBJ1-6; D may be TRBD1 (6 bases). The germline CDR1 and CDR2 sequences are SGHNT and YYREEE (reference sequence). Trimming shortened V by 3 bases and J by 8 bases, and 15 bases separated the two germline ends. The CDR3 runs to 15 residues. This chain's CDR3 is CASSWGGQEDSPLHF. DNA for the CDR3: TGTGCCAGCAGCTGGGGGGGGCAGGAGGATTCACCCCTCCACTTT. The variable domain in full, with the rest retrieved from reference TRBV5-4 and TRBJ1-6, is ETGVTQSPTHLIKTRGQQVTLRCSSQSGHNTVSWYQQALGQGPQFIFQYYREEENGRGNFPPRFSGLQFPNYSSELNVNALELDDSALYLCASSWGGQEDSPLHFGNGTRLTVT.

The rearrangement links TRBV7-3 to TRBJ2-1, with 8 bases lining up with TRBD2. This CDR3 region has 14 residues. Germline-derived CDR1 and CDR2 are SGHTA and FQGTGA. The V and J ends lost 0 bases and 9 bases, in that order; junction bases with no gene match: 4. Here the CDR3 reads CASSLTSGVSEQFF. The CDR3 nucleotides are TGTGCCAGCAGCTTAACTAGCGGGGTTAGTGAGCAGTTCTTC.

This sequence joins TRBV12-3 or TRBV12-4 and TRBJ2-7, with D unresolved. Trimming took off 4 bases at V and 3 bases at J, with 7 bases between the two ends. The CDR3 runs to 12 residues. The CDR3 bases are TGTGCCAGCAGTTCCGCGAGCTACGAGCAGTACTTC. Its protein is CASSSASYEQYF.